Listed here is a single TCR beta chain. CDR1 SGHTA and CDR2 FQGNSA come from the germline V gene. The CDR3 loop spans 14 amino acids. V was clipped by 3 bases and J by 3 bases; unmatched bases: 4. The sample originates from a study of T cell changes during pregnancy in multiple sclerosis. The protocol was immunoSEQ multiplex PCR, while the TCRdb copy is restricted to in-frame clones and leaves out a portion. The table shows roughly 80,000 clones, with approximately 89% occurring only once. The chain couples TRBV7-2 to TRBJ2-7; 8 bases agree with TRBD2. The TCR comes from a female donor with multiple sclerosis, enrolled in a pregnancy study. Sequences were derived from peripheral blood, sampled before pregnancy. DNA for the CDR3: TGTGCCAGCAGCTTGCGGGGGGATATCTACGAGCAGTACTTC. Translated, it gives CASSLRGDIYEQYF.